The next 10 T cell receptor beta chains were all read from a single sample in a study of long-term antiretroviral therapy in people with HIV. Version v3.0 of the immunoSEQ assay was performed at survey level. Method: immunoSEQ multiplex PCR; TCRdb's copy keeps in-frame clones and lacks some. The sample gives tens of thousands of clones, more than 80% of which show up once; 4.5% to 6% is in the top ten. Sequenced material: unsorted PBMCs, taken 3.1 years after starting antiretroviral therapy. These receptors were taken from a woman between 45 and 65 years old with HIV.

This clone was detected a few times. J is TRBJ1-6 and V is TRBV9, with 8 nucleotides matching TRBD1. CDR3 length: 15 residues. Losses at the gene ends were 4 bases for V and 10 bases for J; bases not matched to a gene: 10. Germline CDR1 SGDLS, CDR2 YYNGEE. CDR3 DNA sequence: TGTGCCAGCAGCTCACAGGGGGTGGTTTCCTCACCCCTCCACTTT. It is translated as CASSSQGVVSSPLHF.

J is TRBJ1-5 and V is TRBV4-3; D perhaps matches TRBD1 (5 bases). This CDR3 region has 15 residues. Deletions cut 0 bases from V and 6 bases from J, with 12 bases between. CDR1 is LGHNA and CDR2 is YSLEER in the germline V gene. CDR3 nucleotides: TGCGCCAGCAGCCAAGATCAGGGTCAGGCTCAGCCCCAGCATTTT. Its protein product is CASSQDQGQAQPQHF.

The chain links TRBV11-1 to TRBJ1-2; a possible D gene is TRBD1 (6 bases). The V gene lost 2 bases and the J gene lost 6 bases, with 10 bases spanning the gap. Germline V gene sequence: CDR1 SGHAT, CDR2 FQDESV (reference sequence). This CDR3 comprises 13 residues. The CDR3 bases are TGTGCCAGCAGCTTAAACAGGGAGGATGGCTACACCTTC. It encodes CASSLNREDGYTF.

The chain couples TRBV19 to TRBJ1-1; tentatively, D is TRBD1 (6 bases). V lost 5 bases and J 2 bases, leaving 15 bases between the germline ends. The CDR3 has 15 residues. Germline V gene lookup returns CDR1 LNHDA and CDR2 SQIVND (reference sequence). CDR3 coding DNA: TGTGCCAGTAGTTTGTCAGGGGCTACAAACACTGAAGCTTTCTTT. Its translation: CASSLSGATNTEAFF. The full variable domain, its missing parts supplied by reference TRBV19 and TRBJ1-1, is DGGITQSPKYLFRKEGQNVTLSCEQNLNHDAMYWYRQDPGQGLRLIYYSQIVNDFQKGDIAEGYSVSREKKESFPLTVTSAQKNPTAFYLCASSLSGATNTEAFFGQGTRLTVV.

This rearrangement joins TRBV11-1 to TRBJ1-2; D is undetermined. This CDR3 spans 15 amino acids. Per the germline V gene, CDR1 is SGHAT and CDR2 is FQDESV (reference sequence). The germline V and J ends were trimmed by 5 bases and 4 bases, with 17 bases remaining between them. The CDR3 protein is CASSPDRDSFYGYTF. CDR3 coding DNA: TGTGCCAGCAGCCCGGACCGGGATTCCTTCTATGGCTACACCTTC. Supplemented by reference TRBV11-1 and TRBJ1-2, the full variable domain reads EAEVAQSPRYKITEKSQAVAFWCDPISGHATLYWYRQILGQGPELLVQFQDESVVDDSQLPKDRFSAERLKGVDSTLKIQPAELGDSAMYLCASSPDRDSFYGYTFGSGTRLTVV.

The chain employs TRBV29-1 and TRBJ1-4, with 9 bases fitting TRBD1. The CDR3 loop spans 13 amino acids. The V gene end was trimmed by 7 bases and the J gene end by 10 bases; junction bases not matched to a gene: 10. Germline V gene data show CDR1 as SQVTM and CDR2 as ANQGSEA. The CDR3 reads CSARSGQGPKLFF. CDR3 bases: TGCAGCGCGAGGTCGGGACAGGGTCCAAAACTGTTTTTT.

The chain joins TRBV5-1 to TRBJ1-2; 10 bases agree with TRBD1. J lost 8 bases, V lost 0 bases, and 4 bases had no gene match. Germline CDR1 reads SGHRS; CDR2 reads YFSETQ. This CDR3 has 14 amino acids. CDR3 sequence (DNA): TGCGCCAGCAGCTTGGGACAGGGGGCTGGAGGCTACACCTTC. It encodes CASSLGQGAGGYTF.

The CDR3 DNA sequence: TGTGCCTGGAGTCGTAACCACCGGACAGCCAACTATGGCTACACCTTC. It translates to CAWSRNHRTANYGYTF. The V and J genes are TRBV30 and TRBJ1-2; D is perhaps TRBD1 (6 bases). The CDR3 has 16 amino acids. Germline V lookup: CDR1 GTSNPN, CDR2 SVGIG (reference sequence). V was shortened by 2 bases and J by 2 bases, with 18 bases between the two germline ends. Using reference TRBV30 and TRBJ1-2 for the parts outside the CDR3, the full variable domain is SQTIHQWPATLVQPVGSPLSLECTVEGTSNPNLYWYRQAAGRGLQLLFYSVGIGQISSEVPQNLSASRPQDRQFILSSKKLLLSDSGFYLCAWSRNHRTANYGYTFGSGTRLTVV.

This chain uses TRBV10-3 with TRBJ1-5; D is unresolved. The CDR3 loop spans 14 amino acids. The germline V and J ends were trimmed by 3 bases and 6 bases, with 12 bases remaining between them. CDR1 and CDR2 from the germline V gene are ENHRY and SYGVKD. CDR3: CAISDASRAQPQHF. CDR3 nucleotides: TGTGCCATCAGTGACGCAAGTCGCGCTCAGCCCCAGCATTTT.

The CDR3 here is CASSESQEGSPLHF. The DNA of the CDR3 is TGCGCCAGCAGTGAATCACAGGAAGGGTCACCCCTCCACTTT. V is TRBV10-2 and J is TRBJ1-6; a weak D match, TRBD1 (5 bases). The V gene's germline CDR1 is WSHSY and CDR2 SAAADI. The CDR3 is made up of 14 amino acids. With 3 bases removed from V and 10 bases from J, the gap between germline ends came to 13 bases.